This is a list of T cell receptor beta chains from one sample in a study of cytomegalovirus exposure and HLA in healthy donors. Sequencing was performed with immunoSEQ multiplex PCR; in TCRdb, only in-frame clones are kept and a portion is missing. The profile shows some 84,000 clones, 60% to 85% of them singletons. The specimen sequenced was PBMCs. These receptors were taken from a boy younger than 18 in good health and CMV-seronegative. CDR3s include the opening cysteine and the closing phenylalanine or tryptophan. The D gene is left open where the match is weak. Clone size, where shown, is once, few, many, or a class for clones that have expanded.

abundance	d_gene	j_gene	v_gene	CDR3aa	CDR3nt
-	TRBD2	TRBJ2-5	TRBV28	CASSPRGSGGQETQYF	TGTGCCAGCAGTCCCCGGGGTAGCGGGGGCCAAGAGACCCAGTACTTC
-	TRBD1	TRBJ1-2	TRBV10-2	CASTSWTGGFNYGYTF	TGCGCCAGCACCTCGTGGACAGGGGGGTTTAACTATGGCTACACCTTC
-	-	TRBJ1-1	TRBV28	CASIAYSVTEAFF	TGTGCCAGCATAGCGTATTCAGTCACTGAAGCTTTCTTT
-	-	TRBJ2-2	TRBV4-3	CASSHVAAGELFF	TGCGCCAGCAGCCATGTAGCGGCCGGGGAGCTGTTTTTT
-	-	TRBJ2-7	TRBV29-1	CSVAGTPRPYEQYF	TGCAGCGTTGCCGGGACTCCGAGGCCATACGAGCAGTACTTC
-	TRBD1	TRBJ2-7	TRBV28	CASSLSDRGEYF	TGTGCCAGCAGTTTAAGCGACAGGGGGGAGTACTTC
-	-	TRBJ2-3	TRBV30	CAWGADGTDTQYF	TGTGCCTGGGGGGCTGATGGCACAGATACGCAGTATTTT
-	TRBD2	TRBJ2-5	TRBV7-2	CASSLGAGGETQYF	TGTGCCAGCAGCTTAGGAGCGGGGGGAGAGACCCAGTACTTC
few	TRBD1	TRBJ1-1	TRBV19	CASTAGGLGTEAFF	TGTGCCAGTACCGCAGGGGGTCTGGGCACTGAAGCTTTCTTT
few	-	TRBJ2-1	TRBV6-1	CASSEVSALGNEQFF	TGTGCCAGCAGTGAGGTTAGCGCCCTGGGGAATGAGCAGTTCTTC
few	TRBD2	TRBJ2-1	TRBV6-6	CASTWTSLEQFF	TGTGCCAGCACTTGGACTAGTTTAGAGCAGTTCTTC
-	-	TRBJ2-2	TRBV14	CASSLSATLGTGELFF	TGTGCCAGCAGCCTTAGCGCGACCCTAGGAACCGGGGAGCTGTTTTTT
-	-	TRBJ1-1	TRBV7-9	CASSLGVHALDSPGSAFF	TGTGCCAGCAGCTTGGGGGTGCATGCGTTGGACAGCCCCGGGTCAGCTTTCTTT
once	TRBD2	TRBJ2-3	TRBV11-1	CASSLRSGREGTDTQYF	TGTGCCAGCAGCTTGAGGAGCGGGAGGGAAGGCACAGATACGCAGTATTTT
many	-	TRBJ1-5	TRBV27	CASGGEGLSQPQHF	TGTGCCAGCGGGGGGGAAGGGTTGTCTCAGCCCCAGCATTTT
-	-	TRBJ2-1	TRBV7-9	CASSSVVARSSYNEQFF	TGTGCCAGCAGCTCCGTTGTAGCCCGAAGCTCCTACAATGAGCAGTTCTTC
-	TRBD2	TRBJ2-5	TRBV10-2	CASRTGTSLETQYF	TGCGCCAGCAGGACGGGGACTAGCTTAGAGACCCAGTACTTC
-	-	TRBJ1-1	TRBV6-1	CASRDGGAFF	TGTGCCAGCAGAGACGGGGGAGCTTTCTTT
-	TRBD2	TRBJ2-7	TRBV29-1	CSVLGLAGASYEQYF	TGCAGCGTTTTAGGACTAGCGGGGGCCTCCTACGAGCAGTACTTC
-	-	TRBJ1-5	TRBV28	CASSFSNQPQHF	TGTGCCAGCAGTTTTTCGAATCAGCCCCAGCATTTT
-	TRBD1	TRBJ1-1	TRBV7-2	CASSPDRVGAFF	TGTGCCAGCAGCCCAGACAGGGTGGGAGCTTTCTTT
-	TRBD1	TRBJ2-3	TRBV2	CASSGIPGTAGLASTDTQYF	TGTGCCAGCAGTGGAATCCCCGGGACAGCAGGCCTCGCTAGCACAGATACGCAGTATTTT
-	-	TRBJ2-7	TRBV27	CASSYNSRNEQYF	TGTGCCAGCAGCTATAACTCTAGGAACGAGCAGTACTTC
-	-	TRBJ2-7	TRBV10-2	CASADQGGPYEQYF	TGCGCCAGCGCCGACCAGGGAGGACCCTACGAGCAGTACTTC
-	TRBD1	TRBJ1-5	TRBV23-1	CASSQPGQGEDQPQHF	TGCGCCAGCAGTCAACCGGGACAGGGGGAGGATCAGCCCCAGCATTTT
-	TRBD2	TRBJ2-1	TRBV27	CASTRLAGEYNEQFF	TGTGCCAGCACGAGACTAGCGGGAGAGTACAATGAGCAGTTCTTC
-	TRBD1	TRBJ1-2	TRBV7-9	CASSSGTGKGYTF	TGTGCCAGCAGCTCCGGGACAGGGAAAGGCTACACCTTC
-	TRBD2	TRBJ2-5	TRBV7-6	CASSYWLAGEVDQETQYF	TGTGCCAGCAGCTATTGGCTAGCGGGAGAGGTGGATCAAGAGACCCAGTACTTC
-	-	TRBJ2-3	TRBV4-1	CASSQIGLGGTDTQYF	TGCGCCAGCAGCCAAATCGGCCTAGGAGGCACAGATACGCAGTATTTT
-	TRBD1	TRBJ2-7	TRBV27	CASSLSTGVYEQYF	TGTGCCAGCAGTTTATCTACAGGGGTCTACGAGCAGTACTTC
-	TRBD1	TRBJ2-3	TRBV28	CASSFYRGPTDTQYF	TGTGCCAGCAGTTTTTACAGGGGGCCTACAGATACGCAGTATTTT
-	-	TRBJ1-1	TRBV28	CASSYTTNTEAFF	TGTGCCAGCAGTTACACCACGAACACTGAAGCTTTCTTT
once	TRBD1	TRBJ2-7	TRBV7-2	CASSLRDRGYEQYF	TGTGCCAGCAGCCTCCGAGACAGGGGCTACGAGCAGTACTTC
-	TRBD1	TRBJ1-2	TRBV6-6	CASSYQGQGAGGGYTF	TGTGCCAGCAGTTACCAAGGACAGGGGGCCGGAGGTGGCTACACCTTC
-	-	TRBJ1-4	TRBV7-9	CASSLVTGVNEKLFF	TGTGCCAGCAGCTTAGTAACAGGAGTTAATGAAAAACTGTTTTTT
-	-	TRBJ1-6	TRBV4-3	CASSQDNGGLGALHF	TGCGCCAGCAGCCAAGATAATGGGGGACTGGGGGCCCTCCACTTT
once	TRBD2	TRBJ2-7	TRBV4-1	CASSQGPVGLAGGRHSYEQYF	TGCGCCAGCAGCCAAGGGCCCGTAGGACTAGCGGGAGGTCGCCACTCCTACGAGCAGTACTTC
-	-	TRBJ2-1	TRBV6-5	CASSYSFQEEQFF	TGTGCCAGCAGTTACTCCTTTCAAGAGGAGCAGTTCTTC
-	-	TRBJ2-3	TRBV6-5	CASSIHRAGTDTQYF	TGTGCCAGCAGCATTCACAGGGCTGGCACAGATACGCAGTATTTT
-	TRBD1	TRBJ1-5	TRBV28	CASTAPTGGNQPQHF	TGTGCCAGCACCGCCCCTACAGGGGGCAATCAGCCCCAGCATTTT
few	-	TRBJ1-2	TRBV28	CASHQGTTSYGYTF	TGTGCCAGCCATCAAGGTACAACTAGCTATGGCTACACCTTC
-	TRBD1	TRBJ1-2	TRBV5-6	CASSDFSDRDNYGYTF	TGTGCCAGCAGCGACTTCTCGGACAGGGATAACTATGGCTACACCTTC
-	TRBD1	TRBJ2-4	TRBV4-1	CASSQPGQGQNIQYF	TGCGCCAGCAGCCAACCGGGACAGGGACAAAACATTCAGTACTTC
-	-	TRBJ2-7	TRBV4-1	CASSADRTSSYEQYF	TGCGCCAGCAGCGCGGACAGAACAAGCTCCTACGAGCAGTACTTC
-	-	TRBJ2-7	TRBV5-4	CASSLVSRLEQYF	TGTGCCAGCAGCTTGGTAAGCAGGCTCGAGCAGTACTTC
few	-	TRBJ1-4	TRBV30	CAWSGGLLGTPATNEKLFF	TGTGCCTGGAGTGGTGGTCTCCTCGGGACTCCCGCAACTAATGAAAAACTGTTTTTT
-	-	TRBJ1-1	TRBV4-3	CASSQTGETEAFF	TGCGCCAGCAGCCAGACCGGGGAGACTGAAGCTTTCTTT
-	-	TRBJ2-2	TRBV7-8	CASSFGLATWGIRDTGELFF	TGTGCCAGCAGCTTCGGGCTAGCGACATGGGGCATTAGGGACACCGGGGAGCTGTTTTTT
-	-	TRBJ2-1	TRBV6-5	CASSQGRDEQFF	TGTGCCAGCAGCCAAGGCCGGGATGAGCAGTTCTTC
-	-	TRBJ1-5	TRBV7-8	CASSPTSGGQPQHF	TGTGCCAGCAGCCCTACCTCCGGGGGGCAGCCCCAGCATTTT